This T cell receptor beta chain was identified in a study of T cell responses to AZD1222 COVID-19 vaccine (dated by TCRdb to the early 2020s). Regarding the research as a whole: AZD1222 recipients with second doses at about 4 weeks or about 12 weeks were pooled, because spike-specific TCR depth and breadth did not differ between schedules. A total of under 250 trial participants underwent TCR sequencing, of whom about 200 had received two doses of AZD1222 and some 25 had received two doses of the MenACWY control vaccine. Enrollment into the trials was organized by age into subgroups of 18-55, 56-69 and 70-plus years, and those subgroups contained about 160, 30 and 59 TCR-sequenced participants, respectively. Summary of the overall study and its limitations: Conclusions about previously exposed vaccinees were limited because only 5 or 6 AZD1222 recipients were SARS-CoV-2 seropositive at baseline. Most participants were white British and females outnumbered males, and the authors suggested that clonal diversity may have been underestimated. A significant rise in spike-specific TCR breadth and depth was observed after two AZD1222 doses relative to day 0 and relative to MenACWY recipients. Vaccine-associated CD4 TCRs spanned the whole spike protein, with dominant responses in regions 160-218 and 743-854. The 56-69-year group was small, and its depth increase did not reach significance, likely because of low power. No day 14 peak-response samples were available, so repertoires were characterized only after the peak T cell response. Reportedly, almost half of the unique spike-specific TCRs recognized epitopes lying outside the regions that are mutated in the B.1.351 and B.1.1.7 variants.

The CDR3 regions of human TCRbeta chains were analyzed by immunosequencing. In the authors' own workflow: TCRs in the repertoires were compared against a reference library of SARS-CoV-2-specific TCRs that had been generated with the MIRA antigen-specificity platform. Breadth was defined as the fraction of unique TCRs that were SARS-CoV-2-associated. Depth was defined as the fraction of total T cells that were SARS-CoV-2-associated. Using the MIRA data, each spike-specific TCR was mapped to the spike region that the TCR reacts to and placed in a CD4 or CD8 class. Log10-transformed breadth and depth values were compared by one-way ANOVA with Sidak's multiple comparisons tests. The table comes from immuneACCESS by way of TCRdb, which keeps in-frame sequences with V and J called. Part of the clones is missing from these tables; in studies checked, under half for an unresolved V gene and the rest for unknown reasons. D and trimming come from the DNA, and the V and J calls and clone size come from that table. For this sample the table gives about 120,000 clones, of which less than 95% were detected only once. Of the sample, about 5.3% falls within the top ten clones.

This sample's time point label indicates: baseline before first vaccination. Vaccinee samples were obtained from the UK trials COV001 and COV002, which included a single-blind randomized controlled phase 2/3 trial of AZD1222 (ChAdOx1 nCoV-19) in healthy adults. For TCRbeta chain sequencing, PBMC samples were collected from trial participants at day 0 and at day 28 after the second dose. Comment on this clone: Its antigen is still unknown. No much larger clonotype is one base removed from it; base qualities were not supplied.

V is reduced by 0 bases and J by 6 bases, leaving a spacing of 15 bases between them. Inclusive of the bounding cysteine and phenylalanine, the CDR3 is 16 residues long. Only the CDR3 portion is preserved as DNA: 48 bases, with reading frame beginning at the first base. As encoded in the germline V gene, CDR1 is LGHNA while CDR2 is YNFKEQ. The chain employs TRBV4-2 and TRBJ1-5; a tentative D match to TRBD1 spans 5 bases. The source was peripheral blood, collected on day 0 of AZD1222 vaccination. This clonotype was obtained from an adult in good health. The CDR3: CASSQDARGAGQPQHF. The DNA sequence is TGTGCCAGCAGCCAAGATGCGAGGGGCGCAGGTCAGCCCCAGCATTTT.